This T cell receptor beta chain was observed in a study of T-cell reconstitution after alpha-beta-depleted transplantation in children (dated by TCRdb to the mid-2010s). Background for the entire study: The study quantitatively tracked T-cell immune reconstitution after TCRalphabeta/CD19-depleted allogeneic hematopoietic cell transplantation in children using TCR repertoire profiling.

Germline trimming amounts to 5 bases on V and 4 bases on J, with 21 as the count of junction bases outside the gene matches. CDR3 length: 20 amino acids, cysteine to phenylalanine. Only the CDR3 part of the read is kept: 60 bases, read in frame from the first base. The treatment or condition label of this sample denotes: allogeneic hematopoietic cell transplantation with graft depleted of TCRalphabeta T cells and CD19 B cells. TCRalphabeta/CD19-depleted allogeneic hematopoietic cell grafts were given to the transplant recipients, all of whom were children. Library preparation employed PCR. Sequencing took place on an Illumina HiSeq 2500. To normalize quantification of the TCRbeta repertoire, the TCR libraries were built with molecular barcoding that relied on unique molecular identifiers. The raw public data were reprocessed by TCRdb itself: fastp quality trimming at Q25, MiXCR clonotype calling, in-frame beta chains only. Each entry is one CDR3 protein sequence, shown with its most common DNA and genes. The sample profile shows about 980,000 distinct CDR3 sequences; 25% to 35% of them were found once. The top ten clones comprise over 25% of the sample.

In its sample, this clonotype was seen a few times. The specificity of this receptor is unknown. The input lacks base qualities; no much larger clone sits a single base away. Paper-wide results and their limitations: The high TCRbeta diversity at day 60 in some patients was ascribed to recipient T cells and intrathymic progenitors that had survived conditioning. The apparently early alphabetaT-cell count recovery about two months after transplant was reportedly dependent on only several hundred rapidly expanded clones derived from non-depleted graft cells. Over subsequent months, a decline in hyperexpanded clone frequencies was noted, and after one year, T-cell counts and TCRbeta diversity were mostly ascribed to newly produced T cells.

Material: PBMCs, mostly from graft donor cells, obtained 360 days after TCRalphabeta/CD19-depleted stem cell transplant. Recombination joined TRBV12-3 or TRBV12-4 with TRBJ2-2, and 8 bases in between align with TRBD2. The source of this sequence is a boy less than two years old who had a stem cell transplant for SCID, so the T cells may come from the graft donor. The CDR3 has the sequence CASSRLDSVARGGGTGELFF. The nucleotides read TGTGCCAGCAGTCGTCTGGACTCCGTAGCCCGGGGGGGCGGCACCGGGGAGCTGTTTTTT.